The clone carrying this TCR beta chain has a handful of counts. As yet, its antigen is unknown. This sample is part of a study of CD8+ T cells in alopecia areata. Indicated treatment: oral pan-JAK inhibitor, 5-10 mg twice daily. Extracted RNA was reverse transcribed, and the resulting cDNA served as sequencing template. TCRdb's table, derived via immunoSEQ multiplex PCR, lists solely in-frame clones and lacks some. Among around 300,000 clones listed, 60% were seen once. Germline assignment: CDR1 MNHNS and CDR2 SASEGT. The CDR3 has 11 amino acids. The V end was cut by 10 bases, the J end by 3 bases, with 9 bases between. General observations from the study: Across lesional scalp, and particularly alopecia totalis/universalis, clonality surpassed that of normal scalp.

This specimen consisted of CD4+ T cells sorted from blood, obtained at approximately week 51, from a patient treated with tofacitinib. This receptor was identified in a human donor with alopecia areata. The chain joins TRBV6-1 to TRBJ1-2; no firm D call. In DNA, the CDR3 is TGTGCCACCTGGGCGTACTATGGCTACACCTTC. Protein: CATWAYYGYTF.